The 19 T cell receptor beta chains presented below share a single source sample, sequenced in a study of blood T cells in healthy people across ages. It was with a sample-barcoded 5' primer and a J-beta primer mix that a second PCR of roughly 7 to 12 cycles was run. TCRdb passed the 5' RACE reads through MiXCR, listing each CDR3 protein once. The profile shows some 1.6 million distinct CDR3 sequences, about 31% of them singletons. Sample: blood. These receptors came from a woman in her twenties or thirties in good health.

The chain combines TRBV6-1 with TRBJ1-5, with a tentative D call TRBD1 (5 bases). Trimming cost V 6 bases and J 0 bases, with 12 bases left between them. CDR3 size: 15 residues. Germline lookup yields CDR1 MNHNS and CDR2 SASEGT. The CDR3 nucleotides read TGTGCCAGCAGCGTTGACAGCAATAGCAATCAGCCCCAGCATTTT. Encoded protein: CASSVDSNSNQPQHF.

This clonotype was seen more than once but under ten times. At one end the junction does not follow the germline gene, possibly because of a read error. J is TRBJ2-3 and V is TRBV20-1, with 7 positions matching TRBD2. Germline V lookup: CDR1 DFQATT, CDR2 SNEGSKA (reference sequence). The CDR3 spans 14 residues. CDR3 bases: TGCAGTGCTAGAAAGGCTAGCGGTGGAGATACGCGGTATTTT. The encoded protein is CSARKASGGDTRYF.

In this sample, this clonotype turned up a few times. This rearrangement joins TRBV5-1 to TRBJ2-2, with D perhaps assigned TRBD1 or TRBD2 (5 bases each). The CDR3 runs to 17 residues. The V end was cut by 4 bases, the J end by 5 bases, with 21 bases between. Germline V gene data show CDR1 as SGHRS and CDR2 as YFSETQ. The CDR3, as DNA: TGCGCCAGCAGCCCCTACGCCGGGACCGAGGGGACCGGGGAGCTGTTTTTT. Translation gives CASSPYAGTEGTGELFF.

This clonotype appeared a few times. This chain links TRBV5-1 with TRBJ1-1; 8 bases align to TRBD1. The CDR3 covers 13 residues. Germline-derived CDR1 and CDR2 are SGHRS and YFSETQ. Trimming at V came to 4 bases and at J to 4 bases, leaving 3 bases not matched to a gene. CDR3: CASSETGVTEAFF. CDR3 sequence (DNA): TGCGCCAGCAGCGAGACAGGGGTCACTGAAGCTTTCTTT.

This clonotype appeared many times. The chain is built from TRBV20-1 and TRBJ1-1; D call uncertain. Trimming cost V 1 base and J 1 base, with 13 bases left between them. Germline V CDR1 and CDR2: DFQATT, SNEGSKA (reference sequence). This CDR3 contains 15 residues. CDR3 region: CSARVVDGGNTEAFF. The CDR3 nucleotides are TGCAGTGCTAGAGTTGTGGACGGAGGGAACACTGAAGCTTTCTTT.

In its sample, this clonotype was seen many times. The chain combines TRBV15 with TRBJ2-3, with D maybe TRBD2 (5 bases). In germline, CDR1 is LNHNV, CDR2 YYDKDF (reference sequence). Trimming removed 0 bases from V and 0 bases from J, with 10 bases in between. The CDR3 is made up of 16 amino acids. The CDR3, as DNA: TGTGCCACCAGCAGAGATAGGACTGGTAGCACAGATACGCAGTATTTT. Its protein is CATSRDRTGSTDTQYF.

The table lists this clonotype with a few counts. The chain combines TRBV4-2 with TRBJ2-1; 11 bases are a match to TRBD2. This CDR3 comprises 16 residues. CDR1 is LGHNA, CDR2 YNFKEQ, per germline. Losses at the gene ends were 4 bases for V and 5 bases for J; bases not matched to a gene: 7. CDR3 coding DNA: TGTGCCAGCAGCCCATCCTTAGCGGGGGGGGACAATGAGCAGTTCTTC. The encoded protein is CASSPSLAGGDNEQFF.

There are a few counts of this clonotype. The chain is built from TRBV11-2 and TRBJ2-6; the D is unclear. Germline values: CDR1 SGHAT, CDR2 FQNNGV. This CDR3 has 15 amino acids. Trimming took off 2 bases at V and 1 base at J, with 6 bases between the two ends. The CDR3 region has the DNA TGTGCCAGCAGCTTAAAAGCGTCTGGGGCCAACGTCCTGACTTTC. It is translated as CASSLKASGANVLTF.

This clonotype was recorded a few times. The CDR3 nucleotides are TGTGCCACCGCCCGGACAGCGAACACCGGGGAGCTGTTTTTT. Protein sequence: CATARTANTGELFF. The J gene is TRBJ2-2, the V gene TRBV15; the D gene is possibly TRBD1 (6 bases). This CDR3 contains 14 residues. V was shortened by 8 bases and J by 0 bases, with 10 bases between the two germline ends. CDR1 is LNHNV and CDR2 is YYDKDF in the germline V gene (reference sequence). Based on the CDR3 plus reference TRBV15 and TRBJ2-2, the full variable domain is DAMVIQNPRYQVTQFGKPVTLSCSQTLNHNVMYWYQQKSSQAPKLLFHYYDKDFNNEADTPDNFQSRRPNTSFCFLDIRSPGLGDTAMYLCATARTANTGELFFGEGSRLTVL.

The chain joins TRBV20-1 to TRBJ1-5; D gene uncertain. CDR3 size: 14 residues. The V and J ends lost 4 bases and 1 base respectively, with 11 bases between them. The V gene's germline CDR1 is DFQATT and CDR2 SNEGSKA (reference sequence). CDR3 sequence: CSANAGKSNQPQHF. The CDR3 nucleotides read TGCAGTGCTAACGCCGGGAAAAGCAATCAGCCCCAGCATTTT.

This clonotype was seen only a few times. The CDR3 coding sequence is TGCGCCAGCAGCCAAGTGGGCGGGAGGGAATACAATGAGCAGTTCTTC. Protein sequence: CASSQVGGREYNEQFF. The V call is TRBV4-1, the J call TRBJ2-1, with 9 bases matching TRBD2. Germline CDR1 MGHRA, CDR2 YSYEKL. CDR3 size: 16 residues. Losses at the gene ends were 1 base for V and 4 bases for J; bases not matched to a gene: 5.

This chain links TRBV28 with TRBJ2-7; TRBD1 matches 8 bases. Germline V gene data show CDR1 as MDHEN and CDR2 as SYDVKM. V was clipped by 5 bases and J by 6 bases; unmatched bases: 9. The CDR3 consists of 14 residues. CDR3 sequence: CASSRGQAGREQYF. The CDR3, as DNA: TGTGCCAGCAGTAGGGGACAGGCAGGGCGCGAGCAGTACTTC.

This chain uses TRBV9 with TRBJ2-1; D possibly corresponds to TRBD2 (6 bases). The V gene lost 3 bases and the J gene lost 5 bases, with 12 bases spanning the gap. This CDR3 region has 14 residues. Looked up from germline, CDR1 is SGDLS and CDR2 is YYNGEE. The CDR3 DNA is TGTGCCAGCAGCGGGACTAACCTGAACAATGAGCAGTTCTTC. Translated, it gives CASSGTNLNNEQFF. Drawing the rest from reference TRBV9 and TRBJ2-1, the complete variable domain is DSGVTQTPKHLITATGQRVTLRCSPRSGDLSVYWYQQSLDQGLQFLIQYYNGEERAKGNILERFSAQQFPDLHSELNLSSLELGDSALYFCASSGTNLNNEQFFGPGTRLTVL.

In this sample, this clonotype turned up a few times. The CDR3 here is CASSPPIGEWEQFF. CDR3 DNA: TGTGCCAGCAGCCCCCCGATAGGGGAGTGGGAGCAGTTCTTC. This chain connects TRBV7-8 to TRBJ2-1, with D possibly called TRBD1 or TRBD2 (5 bases each). The germline V gene has CDR1 SGHVS and CDR2 FQNEAQ. Trimming left V 5 bases short and J 10 bases short, with 18 bases between. The CDR3 runs to 14 residues.

This sequence joins TRBV20-1 and TRBJ1-1, with a possible D match to TRBD1 (5 bases). The ends were cut back, 4 bases at V and 0 bases at J, with 12 bases in the middle. The CDR3 totals 14 residues. CDR1 and CDR2 (germline): DFQATT, SNEGSKA (reference sequence). The CDR3 spells CSAKLGQVNTEAFF. As DNA, the CDR3 is TGCAGTGCTAAGCTGGGGCAGGTGAACACTGAAGCTTTCTTT.

The J gene is TRBJ1-2, the V gene TRBV11-2; D is unclear. The V gene's germline CDR1 is SGHAT and CDR2 FQNNGV. The length of the CDR3 is 13 residues. V was shortened by 1 base and J by 8 bases, with 11 bases between the two germline ends. In nucleotides, the CDR3 is TGTGCCAGCAGCTTAGGGGCCTGGGAGGGCTACACCTTC. Its translation is CASSLGAWEGYTF.

V is TRBV6-5 and J is TRBJ1-6, with no clear D. The germline V and J ends were trimmed by 0 bases and 8 bases, with 11 bases remaining between them. This CDR3 is 15 amino acids long. Looked up from germline, CDR1 is MNHEY and CDR2 is SVGAGI. CDR3 residues: CASSYSGQRDSPLHF. CDR3 coding DNA: TGTGCCAGCAGTTACTCAGGGCAGCGGGATTCACCCCTCCACTTT.

The J gene is TRBJ2-5, the V gene TRBV7-7; 10 bases fit TRBD2. The germline V gene has CDR1 SSHAT and CDR2 FNYEAQ (reference sequence). V shed 0 bases and J 5 bases; nucleotides not matched to a gene: 9. There are 17 residues in the CDR3. Written as DNA, the CDR3 is TGTGCCAGCAGCTTAGCCCTTTACTCTAGCGGGAGTGAGACCCAGTACTTC. This codes for CASSLALYSSGSETQYF.

The chain has TRBV3-1 and TRBJ2-3; 12 bases match TRBD2. With 2 bases clipped from V and 0 bases from J, the junction kept 3 bases outside the gene matches. The germline V gene has CDR1 LGHDT and CDR2 YNNKEL (reference sequence). This CDR3 region has 17 residues. This chain's CDR3 is CASSQRGTSGSTDTQYF. The CDR3 region has the DNA TGTGCCAGCAGCCAACGCGGGACTAGCGGGAGCACAGATACGCAGTATTTT.